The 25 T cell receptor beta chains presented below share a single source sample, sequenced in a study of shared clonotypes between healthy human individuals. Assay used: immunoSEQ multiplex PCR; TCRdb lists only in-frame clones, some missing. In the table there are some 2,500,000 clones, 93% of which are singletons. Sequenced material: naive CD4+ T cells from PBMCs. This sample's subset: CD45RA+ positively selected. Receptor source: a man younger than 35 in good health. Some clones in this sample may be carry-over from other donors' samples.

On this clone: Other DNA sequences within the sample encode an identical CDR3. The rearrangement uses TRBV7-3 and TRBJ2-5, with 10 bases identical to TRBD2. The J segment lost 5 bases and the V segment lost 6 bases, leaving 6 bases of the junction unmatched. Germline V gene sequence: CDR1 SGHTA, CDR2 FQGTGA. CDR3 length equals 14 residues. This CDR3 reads CASSRLAGGETQYF. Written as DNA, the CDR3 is TGTGCCAGCAGTCGACTAGCGGGCGGTGAGACCCAGTACTTC.

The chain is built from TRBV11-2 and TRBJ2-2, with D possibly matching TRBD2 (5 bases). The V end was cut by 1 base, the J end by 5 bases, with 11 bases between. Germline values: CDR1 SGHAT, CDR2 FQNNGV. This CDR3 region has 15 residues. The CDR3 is CASSLATSGTGELFF. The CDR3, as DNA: TGTGCCAGCAGCTTAGCCACCTCGGGGACCGGGGAGCTGTTTTTT. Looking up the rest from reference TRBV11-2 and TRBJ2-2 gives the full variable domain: EAGVAQSPRYKIIEKRQSVAFWCNPISGHATLYWYQQILGQGPKLLIQFQNNGVVDDSQLPKDRFSAERLKGVDSTLKIQPAKLEDSAVYLCASSLATSGTGELFFGEGSRLTVL.

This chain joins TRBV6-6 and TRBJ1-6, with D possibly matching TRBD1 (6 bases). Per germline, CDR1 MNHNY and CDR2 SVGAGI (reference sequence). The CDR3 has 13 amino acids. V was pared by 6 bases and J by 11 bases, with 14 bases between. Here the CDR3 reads CASSTQQGTPLHF. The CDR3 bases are TGTGCCAGCAGCACTCAACAGGGAACACCCCTCCACTTT.

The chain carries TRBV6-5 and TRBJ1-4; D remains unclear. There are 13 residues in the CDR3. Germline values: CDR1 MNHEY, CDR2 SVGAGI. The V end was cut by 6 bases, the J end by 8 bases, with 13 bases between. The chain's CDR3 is CASRDPGVEKLFF. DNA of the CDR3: TGTGCCAGCAGGGATCCTGGGGTAGAAAAACTGTTTTTT.

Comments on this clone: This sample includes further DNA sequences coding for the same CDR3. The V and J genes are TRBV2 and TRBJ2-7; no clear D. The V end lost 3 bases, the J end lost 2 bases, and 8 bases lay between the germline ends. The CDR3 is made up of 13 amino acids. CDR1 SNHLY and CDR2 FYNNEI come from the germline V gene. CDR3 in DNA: TGTGCCAGCAGTGAGTGGCAGGCCTACGAGCAGTACTTC. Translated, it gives CASSEWQAYEQYF.

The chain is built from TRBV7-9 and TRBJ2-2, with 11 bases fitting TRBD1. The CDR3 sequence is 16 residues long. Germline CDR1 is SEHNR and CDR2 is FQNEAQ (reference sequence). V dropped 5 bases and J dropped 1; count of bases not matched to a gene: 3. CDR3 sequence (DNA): TGTGCCAGCAGCCCAGGGACAGGGGGGAACACCGGGGAGCTGTTTTTT. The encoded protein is CASSPGTGGNTGELFF.

The CDR3 DNA reads TGCGCCAGCAGCCGACGGACTGAAGGCTATGGCTACACCTTC. Its protein is CASSRRTEGYGYTF. V usage is TRBV4-1 and J usage is TRBJ1-2; no clear D gene. There are 14 residues in the CDR3. The germline V and J ends were trimmed by 4 bases and 4 bases, with 13 bases remaining between them. Germline V gives CDR1 MGHRA, CDR2 YSYEKL.

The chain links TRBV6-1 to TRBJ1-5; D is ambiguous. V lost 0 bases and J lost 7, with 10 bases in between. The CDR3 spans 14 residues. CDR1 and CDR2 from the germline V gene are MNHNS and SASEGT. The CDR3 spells CASSEAGFGQPQHF. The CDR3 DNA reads TGTGCCAGCAGTGAAGCGGGGTTCGGGCAGCCCCAGCATTTT.

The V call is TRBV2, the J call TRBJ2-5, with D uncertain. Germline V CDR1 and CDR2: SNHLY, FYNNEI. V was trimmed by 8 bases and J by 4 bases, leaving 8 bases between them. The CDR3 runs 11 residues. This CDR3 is CASRSGETQYF. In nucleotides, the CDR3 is TGTGCCAGCCGGTCGGGAGAGACCCAGTACTTC.

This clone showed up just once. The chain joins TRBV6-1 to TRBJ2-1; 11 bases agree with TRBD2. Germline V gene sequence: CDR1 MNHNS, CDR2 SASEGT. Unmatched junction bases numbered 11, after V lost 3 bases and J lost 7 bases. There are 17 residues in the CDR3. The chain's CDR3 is CASSDPRRLAGRNEQFF. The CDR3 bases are TGTGCCAGCAGTGATCCAAGGAGACTAGCGGGAAGGAATGAGCAGTTCTTC.

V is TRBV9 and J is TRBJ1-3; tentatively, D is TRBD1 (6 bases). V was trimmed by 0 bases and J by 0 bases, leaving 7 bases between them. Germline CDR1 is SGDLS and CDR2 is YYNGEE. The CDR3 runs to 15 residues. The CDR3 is CASSVVDSSGNTIYF. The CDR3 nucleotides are TGTGCCAGCAGCGTAGTGGACAGCTCTGGAAACACCATATATTTT.

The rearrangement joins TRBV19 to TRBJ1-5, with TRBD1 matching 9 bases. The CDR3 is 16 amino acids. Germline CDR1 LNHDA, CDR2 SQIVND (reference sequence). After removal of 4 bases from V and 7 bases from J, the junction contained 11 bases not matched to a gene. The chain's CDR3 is CASSSPWDRVKQPQHF. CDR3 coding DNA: TGTGCCAGTAGTAGCCCCTGGGACAGGGTTAAGCAGCCCCAGCATTTT.

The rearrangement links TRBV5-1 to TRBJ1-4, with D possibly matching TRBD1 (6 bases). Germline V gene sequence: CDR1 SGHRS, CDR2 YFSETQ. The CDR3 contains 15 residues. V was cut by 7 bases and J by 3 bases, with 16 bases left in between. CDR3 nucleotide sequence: TGCGCCAGCGCTCTCCAGGGGATACCTAATGAAAAACTGTTTTTT. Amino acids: CASALQGIPNEKLFF.

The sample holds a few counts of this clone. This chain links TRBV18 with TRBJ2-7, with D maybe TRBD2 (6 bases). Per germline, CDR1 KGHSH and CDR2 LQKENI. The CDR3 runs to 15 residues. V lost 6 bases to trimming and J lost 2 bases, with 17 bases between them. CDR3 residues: CASSRGGLTTYEQYF. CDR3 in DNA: TGTGCCAGCTCGCGGGGCGGATTAACCACCTACGAGCAGTACTTC.

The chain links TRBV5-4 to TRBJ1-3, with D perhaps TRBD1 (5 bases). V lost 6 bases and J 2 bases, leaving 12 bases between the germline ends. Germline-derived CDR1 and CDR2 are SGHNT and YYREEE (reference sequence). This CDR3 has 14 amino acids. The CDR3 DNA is TGTGCCAGCAACAACCCGACAGCTGGAAACACCATATATTTT. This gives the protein CASNNPTAGNTIYF. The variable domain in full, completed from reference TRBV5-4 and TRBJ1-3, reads ETGVTQSPTHLIKTRGQQVTLRCSSQSGHNTVSWYQQALGQGPQFIFQYYREEENGRGNFPPRFSGLQFPNYSSELNVNALELDDSALYLCASNNPTAGNTIYFGEGSWLTVV.

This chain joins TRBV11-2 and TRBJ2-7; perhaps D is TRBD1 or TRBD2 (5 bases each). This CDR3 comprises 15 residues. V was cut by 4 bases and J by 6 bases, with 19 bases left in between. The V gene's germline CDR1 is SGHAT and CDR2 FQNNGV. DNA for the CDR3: TGTGCCAGCAGCTCTACCCCGGGACGAATGACCGAGCAGTACTTC. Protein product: CASSSTPGRMTEQYF.

The CDR3 region is CASSEAGGGTYEQYF. The CDR3 DNA follows: TGTGCCAGCAGTGAAGCGGGAGGCGGGACGTACGAGCAGTACTTC. The rearrangement joins TRBV6-1 to TRBJ2-7; D is perhaps TRBD2 (6 bases). V was clipped by 0 bases and J by 4 bases, with 13 bases between them. CDR1 MNHNS and CDR2 SASEGT come from the germline V gene. This CDR3 contains 15 residues.

The CDR3 coding sequence is TGTGCCAGCAGCCCCGGCTCCTACAATGAGCAGTTCTTC. It specifies CASSPGSYNEQFF. The chain is built from TRBV11-2 and TRBJ2-1; D remains ambiguous. The V gene lost 5 bases and the J gene lost 0 bases, with 5 bases spanning the gap. The CDR3 is 13 residues long. Germline V gives CDR1 SGHAT, CDR2 FQNNGV.

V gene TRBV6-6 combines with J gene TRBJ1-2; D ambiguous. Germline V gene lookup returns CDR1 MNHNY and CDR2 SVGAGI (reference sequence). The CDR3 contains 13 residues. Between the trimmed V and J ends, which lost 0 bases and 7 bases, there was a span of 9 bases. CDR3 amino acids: CASSYSTPVGYTF. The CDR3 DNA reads TGTGCCAGCAGTTACTCGACACCAGTTGGCTACACCTTC.

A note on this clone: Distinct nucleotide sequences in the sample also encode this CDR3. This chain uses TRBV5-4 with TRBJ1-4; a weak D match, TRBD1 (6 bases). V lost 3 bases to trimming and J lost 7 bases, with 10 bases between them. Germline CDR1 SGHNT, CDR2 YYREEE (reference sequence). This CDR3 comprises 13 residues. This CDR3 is CASSSQGGEKLFF. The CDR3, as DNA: TGTGCCAGCAGCTCTCAAGGGGGTGAAAAACTGTTTTTT.

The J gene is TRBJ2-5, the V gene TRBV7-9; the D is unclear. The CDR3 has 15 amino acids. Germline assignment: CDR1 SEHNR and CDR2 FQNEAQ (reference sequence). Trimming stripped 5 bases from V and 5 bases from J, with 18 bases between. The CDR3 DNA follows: TGTGCCAGCAGCCTCGCGAAGGGATCGGGTGAGACCCAGTACTTC. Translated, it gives CASSLAKGSGETQYF. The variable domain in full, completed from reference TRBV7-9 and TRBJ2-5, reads DTGVSQNPRHKITKRGQNVTFRCDPISEHNRLYWYRQTLGQGPEFLTYFQNEAQLEKSRLLSDRFSAERPKGSFSTLEIQRTEQGDSAMYLCASSLAKGSGETQYFGPGTRLLVL.

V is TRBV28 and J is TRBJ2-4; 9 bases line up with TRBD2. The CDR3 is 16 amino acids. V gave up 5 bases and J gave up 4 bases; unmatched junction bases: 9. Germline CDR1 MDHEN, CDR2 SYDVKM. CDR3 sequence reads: CASSTHSSGTKNIQYF. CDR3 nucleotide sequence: TGTGCCAGCAGTACACACTCTAGCGGGACTAAAAACATTCAGTACTTC.

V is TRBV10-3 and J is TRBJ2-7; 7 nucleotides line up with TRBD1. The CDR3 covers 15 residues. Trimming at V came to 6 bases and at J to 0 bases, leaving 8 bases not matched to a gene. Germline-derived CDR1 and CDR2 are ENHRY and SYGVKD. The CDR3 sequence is CAISPGTDNSYEQYF. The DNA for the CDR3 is TGTGCCATCAGCCCCGGGACAGACAACTCCTACGAGCAGTACTTC.

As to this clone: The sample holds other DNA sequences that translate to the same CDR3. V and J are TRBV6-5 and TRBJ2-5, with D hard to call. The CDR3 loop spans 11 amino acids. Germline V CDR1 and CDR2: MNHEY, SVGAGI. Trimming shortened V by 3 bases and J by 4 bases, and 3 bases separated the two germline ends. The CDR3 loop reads CASSYGETQYF. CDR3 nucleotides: TGTGCCAGCAGTTATGGAGAGACCCAGTACTTC.

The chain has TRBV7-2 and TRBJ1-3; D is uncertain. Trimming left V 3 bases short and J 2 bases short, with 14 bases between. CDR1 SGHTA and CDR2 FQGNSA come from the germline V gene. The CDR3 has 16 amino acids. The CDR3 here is CASSFSVDRAGNTIYF. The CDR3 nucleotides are TGTGCCAGCAGCTTTTCGGTTGACCGGGCTGGAAACACCATATATTTT.